This T cell receptor beta chain was found in a study of cytomegalovirus exposure and HLA in healthy donors (dated by TCRdb to between 2016 and 2019). Context from the whole study: According to a later analysis, the 100 to 150 validation repertoires were produced on the same platform as the approximately 620 repertoires of the first cohort. The study aimed to test whether signatures of past pathogen exposure could be identified by cataloging public T cell receptors. In addition to the first cohort of around 670 subjects, a separate validation cohort of approximately 130 different subjects was used. To predict cytomegalovirus infection status, the study brought together high-throughput TCR immunosequencing, statistical association of individual TCRs with disease status, and machine learning.

The library was produced with the immunoSEQ multiplex PCR assay. In the authors' own workflow: A statistical classification framework was built to diagnose cytomegalovirus status from the catalog of TCR beta chain sequences. TCRdb limited this immuneACCESS table to in-frame rearrangements with V and J called. A share of clones is missing; checked studies link under half to unresolved V genes, and the rest is unexplained. V, J and clone size derive from that table, while D and trimming were established from the DNA sequence. Here the sample has about 200,000 clones; approximately 82% occur a single time. Jointly, the top ten make up about 6% of the sample. The donors were included in the validation cohort of 100 to 150 subjects, a group kept apart from the 666-subject first cohort. General conclusions and limits of the study: Cytomegalovirus status was reported to be diagnosed by the classifier with high specificity and sensitivity in both the original and validation cohorts. Most TCR sequences were observed very rarely across donors, whereas some public TCRs were present in many individuals. According to the authors, the approach could potentially be generalized to other disease states and immunological phenotypes. A total of 150 or so TCR beta chains were listed by the study as associated with cytomegalovirus. A later analysis had no HLA typing for the validation cohort, so co-occurrence there was scored across all 110 or so repertoires. In vitro tests confirmed that a few of the cytomegalovirus-associated TCR beta chains recognize cytomegalovirus antigens. Subsequent analysis determined that TCRs grouped into clusters in the first cohort also showed a tendency toward co-occurrence across the 130 or so validation repertoires, and approximately 93% of cluster scores exceeded 0.

From V the trimming removes 0 bases and from J it removes 2 bases, while the gene matches leave 5 bases of the junction unaccounted for. Counted from cysteine to phenylalanine, this CDR3 has 18 amino acids. The entry retains the CDR3 DNA only, 54 bases that are in frame from base 1. The CDR1 and CDR2 encoded by the germline V gene are SGHTS and YDEGEE. This clone was observed a handful of times. The clone's antigen remains unknown. Nothing much larger sits one base from this clone, and base qualities are not available. The chain is made from TRBV5-8 and TRBJ2-1, and 13 junction bases match TRBD2. This sequence originates from a young woman in good health and CMV-seronegative. The sample taken for sequencing was PBMCs. The CDR3 reads CASSLEGLAGTTYNEQFF. The DNA sequence follows: TGTGCCAGCAGCTTGGAGGGACTAGCGGGAACGACCTACAATGAGCAGTTCTTC.